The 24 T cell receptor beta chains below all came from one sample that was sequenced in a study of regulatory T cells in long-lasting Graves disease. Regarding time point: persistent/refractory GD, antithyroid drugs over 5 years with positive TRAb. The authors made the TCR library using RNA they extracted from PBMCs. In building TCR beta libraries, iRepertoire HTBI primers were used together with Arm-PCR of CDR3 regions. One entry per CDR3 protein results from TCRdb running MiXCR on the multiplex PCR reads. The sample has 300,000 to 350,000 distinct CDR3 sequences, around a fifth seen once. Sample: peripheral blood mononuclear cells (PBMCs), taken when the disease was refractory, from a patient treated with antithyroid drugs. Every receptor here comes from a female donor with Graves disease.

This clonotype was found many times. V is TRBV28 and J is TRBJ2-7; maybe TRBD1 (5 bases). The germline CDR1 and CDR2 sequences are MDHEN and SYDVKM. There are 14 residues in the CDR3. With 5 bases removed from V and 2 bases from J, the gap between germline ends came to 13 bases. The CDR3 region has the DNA TGTGCCAGCAGTGAAAACAGGTTTCCCTACGAGCAGTACTTC. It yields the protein CASSENRFPYEQYF. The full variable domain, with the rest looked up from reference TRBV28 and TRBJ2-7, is DVKVTQSSRYLVKRTGEKVFLECVQDMDHENMFWYRQDPGLGLRLIYFSYDVKMKEKGDIPEGYSVSREKKERFSLILESASTNQTSMYLCASSENRFPYEQYFGPGTRLTVT.

CDR3 sequence: CASRRSSGSGTDTQYF. DNA for the CDR3: TGTGCCAGCAGACGTTCTAGCGGGAGTGGCACAGATACGCAGTATTTT. The chain employs TRBV28 and TRBJ2-3; TRBD2 matches 10 bases. Germline-derived CDR1 and CDR2 are MDHEN and SYDVKM. The CDR3 is 16 amino acids. The V and J ends lost 6 bases and 1 base, in that order; junction bases with no gene match: 7.

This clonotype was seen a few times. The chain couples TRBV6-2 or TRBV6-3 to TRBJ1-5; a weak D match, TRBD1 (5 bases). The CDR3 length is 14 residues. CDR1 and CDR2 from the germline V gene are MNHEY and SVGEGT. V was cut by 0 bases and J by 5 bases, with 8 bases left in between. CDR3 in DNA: TGTGCCAGCAGTTACTCGGGGGAATATCAGCCCCAGCATTTT. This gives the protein CASSYSGEYQPQHF.

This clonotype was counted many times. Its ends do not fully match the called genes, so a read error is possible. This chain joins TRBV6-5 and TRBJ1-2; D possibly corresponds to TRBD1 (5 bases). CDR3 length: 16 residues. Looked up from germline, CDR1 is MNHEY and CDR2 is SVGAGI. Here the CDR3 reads CASSYFGTESRNGYTF. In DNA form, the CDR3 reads TGTGCCAGCAGCTACTTTGGGACGGAGAGTCGTAATGGCTACACCTTC.

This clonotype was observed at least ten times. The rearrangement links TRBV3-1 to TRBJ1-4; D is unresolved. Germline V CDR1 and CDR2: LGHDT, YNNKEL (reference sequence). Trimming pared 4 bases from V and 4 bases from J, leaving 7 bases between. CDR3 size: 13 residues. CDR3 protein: CASSLRNNEKLFF. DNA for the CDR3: TGTGCCAGCAGCCTTCGTAATAATGAAAAACTGTTTTTT.

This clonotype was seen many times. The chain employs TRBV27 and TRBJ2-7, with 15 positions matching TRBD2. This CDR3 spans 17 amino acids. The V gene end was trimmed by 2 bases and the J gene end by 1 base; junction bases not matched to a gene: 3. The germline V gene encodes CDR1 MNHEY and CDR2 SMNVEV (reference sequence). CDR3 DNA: TGTGCCAGCAGTTTAGGGACTAGCGGGAGGAGGTCCTACGAGCAGTACTTC. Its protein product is CASSLGTSGRRSYEQYF.

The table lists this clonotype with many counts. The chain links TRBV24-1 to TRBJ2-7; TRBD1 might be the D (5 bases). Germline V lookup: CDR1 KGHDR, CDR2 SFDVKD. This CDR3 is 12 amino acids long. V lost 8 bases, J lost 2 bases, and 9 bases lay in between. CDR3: CATKDSPYEQYF. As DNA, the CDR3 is TGTGCCACCAAAGACAGCCCCTACGAGCAGTACTTC.

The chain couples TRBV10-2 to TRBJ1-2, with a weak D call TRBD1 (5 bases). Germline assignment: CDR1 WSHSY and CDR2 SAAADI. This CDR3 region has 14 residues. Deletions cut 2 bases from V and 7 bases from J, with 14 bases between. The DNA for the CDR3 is TGCGCCAGCAGTGAGATCATTGGGGACCTTGGCTACACCTTC. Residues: CASSEIIGDLGYTF.

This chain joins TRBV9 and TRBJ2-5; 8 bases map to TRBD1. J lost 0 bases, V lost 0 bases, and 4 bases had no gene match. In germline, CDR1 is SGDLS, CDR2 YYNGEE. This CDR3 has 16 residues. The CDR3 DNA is TGTGCCAGCAGCGTAGGGGGACAGGAATACCAAGAGACCCAGTACTTC. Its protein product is CASSVGGQEYQETQYF. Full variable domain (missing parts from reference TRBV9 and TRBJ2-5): DSGVTQTPKHLITATGQRVTLRCSPRSGDLSVYWYQQSLDQGLQFLIQYYNGEERAKGNILERFSAQQFPDLHSELNLSSLELGDSALYFCASSVGGQEYQETQYFGPGTRLLVL.

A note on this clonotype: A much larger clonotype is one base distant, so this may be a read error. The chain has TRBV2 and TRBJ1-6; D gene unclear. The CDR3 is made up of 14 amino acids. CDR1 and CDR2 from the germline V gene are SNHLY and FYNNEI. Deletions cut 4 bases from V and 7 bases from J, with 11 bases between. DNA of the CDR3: TGTGCCAGCAGTGGCGTCTCCAGGAATTCACCCCTCCACTTT. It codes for CASSGVSRNSPLHF.

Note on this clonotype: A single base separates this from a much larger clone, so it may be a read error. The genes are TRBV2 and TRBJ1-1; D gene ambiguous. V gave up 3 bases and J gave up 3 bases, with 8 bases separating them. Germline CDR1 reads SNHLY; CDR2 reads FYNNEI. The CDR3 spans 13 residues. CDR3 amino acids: CASSDLRDTEAFF. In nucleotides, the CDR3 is TGTGCCAGCAGTGATTTGAGGGACACTGAAGCTTTCTTT. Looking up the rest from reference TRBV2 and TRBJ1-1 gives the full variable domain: EPEVTQTPSHQVTQMGQEVILRCVPISNHLYFYWYRQILGQKVEFLVSFYNNEISEKSEIFDDQFSVERPDGSNFTLKIRSTKLEDSAMYFCASSDLRDTEAFFGQGTRLTVV.

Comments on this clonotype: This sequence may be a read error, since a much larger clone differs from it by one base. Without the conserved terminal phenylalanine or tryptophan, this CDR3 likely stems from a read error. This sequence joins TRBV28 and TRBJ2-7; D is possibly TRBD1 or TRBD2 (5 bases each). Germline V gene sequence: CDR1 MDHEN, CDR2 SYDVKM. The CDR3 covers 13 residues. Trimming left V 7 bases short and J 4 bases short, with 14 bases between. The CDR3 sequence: CASTSGPSYEQYL. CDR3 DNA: TGTGCCAGCACCTCGGGACCGTCATACGAGCAGTACCTC.

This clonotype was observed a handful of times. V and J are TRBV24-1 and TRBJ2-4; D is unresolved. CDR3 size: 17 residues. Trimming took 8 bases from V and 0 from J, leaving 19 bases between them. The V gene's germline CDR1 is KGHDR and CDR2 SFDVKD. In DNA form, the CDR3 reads TGTGCCACCACCCGGGTCTCCTCCCGCCTAGCCAAAAACATTCAGTACTTC. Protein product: CATTRVSSRLAKNIQYF.

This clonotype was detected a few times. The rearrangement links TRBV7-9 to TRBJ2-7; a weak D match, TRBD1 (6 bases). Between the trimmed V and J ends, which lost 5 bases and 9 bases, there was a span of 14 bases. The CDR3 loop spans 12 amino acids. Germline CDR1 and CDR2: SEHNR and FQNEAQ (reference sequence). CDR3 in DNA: TGTGCCAGCAGCCCGGGACATCAAGGGCAGTACTTC. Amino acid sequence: CASSPGHQGQYF.

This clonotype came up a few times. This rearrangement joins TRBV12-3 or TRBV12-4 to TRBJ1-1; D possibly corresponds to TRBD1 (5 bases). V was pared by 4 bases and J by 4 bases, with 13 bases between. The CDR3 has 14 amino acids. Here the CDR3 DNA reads TGTGCCAGCAGTTCGCGGGACGGATTCACTGAAGCTTTCTTT. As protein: CASSSRDGFTEAFF.

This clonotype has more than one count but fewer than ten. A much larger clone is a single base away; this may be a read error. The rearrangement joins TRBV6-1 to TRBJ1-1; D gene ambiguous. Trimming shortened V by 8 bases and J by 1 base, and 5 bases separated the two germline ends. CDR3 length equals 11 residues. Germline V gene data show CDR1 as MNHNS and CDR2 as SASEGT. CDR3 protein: CASWRNTEAFF. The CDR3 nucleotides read TGTGCCAGCTGGAGGAACACTGAAGCTTTCTTT.

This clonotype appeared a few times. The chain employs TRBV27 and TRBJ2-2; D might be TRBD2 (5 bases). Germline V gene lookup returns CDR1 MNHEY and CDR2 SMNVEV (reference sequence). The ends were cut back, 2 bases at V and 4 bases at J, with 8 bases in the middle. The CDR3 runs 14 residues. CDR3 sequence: CASSLRTFTGELFF. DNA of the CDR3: TGTGCCAGCAGTTTACGGACTTTCACCGGGGAGCTGTTTTTT.

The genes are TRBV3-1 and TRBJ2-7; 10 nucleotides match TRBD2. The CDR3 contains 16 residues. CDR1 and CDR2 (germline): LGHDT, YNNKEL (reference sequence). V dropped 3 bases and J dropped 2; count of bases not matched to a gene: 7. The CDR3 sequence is CASSHLTSGNTYEQYF. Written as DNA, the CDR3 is TGTGCCAGCAGCCATCTCACTAGCGGGAATACCTACGAGCAGTACTTC.

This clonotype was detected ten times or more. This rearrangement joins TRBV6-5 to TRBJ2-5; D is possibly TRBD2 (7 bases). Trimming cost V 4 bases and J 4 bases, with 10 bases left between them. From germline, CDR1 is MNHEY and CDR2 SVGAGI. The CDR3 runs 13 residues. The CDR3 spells CASSSRGRETQYF. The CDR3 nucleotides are TGTGCCAGCAGTTCGCGGGGGCGAGAGACCCAGTACTTC.

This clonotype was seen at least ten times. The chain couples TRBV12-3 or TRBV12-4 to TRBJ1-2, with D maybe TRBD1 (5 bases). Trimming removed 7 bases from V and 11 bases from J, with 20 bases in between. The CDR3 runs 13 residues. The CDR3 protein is CASTPGQGNRYTF. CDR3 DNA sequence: TGTGCCAGCACTCCGGGGCAGGGTAATCGATACACCTTC.

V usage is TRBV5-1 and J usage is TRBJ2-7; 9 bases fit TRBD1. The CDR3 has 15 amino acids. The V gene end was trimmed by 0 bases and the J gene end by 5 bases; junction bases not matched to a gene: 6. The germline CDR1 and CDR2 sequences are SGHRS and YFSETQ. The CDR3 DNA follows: TGCGCCAGCAGCTTGGCCTGGGACAGGGCACACGAGCAGTACTTC. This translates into CASSLAWDRAHEQYF. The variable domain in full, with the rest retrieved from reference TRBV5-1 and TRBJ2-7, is KAGVTQTPRYLIKTRGQQVTLSCSPISGHRSVSWYQQTPGQGLQFLFEYFSETQRNKGNFPGRFSGRQFSNSRSEMNVSTLELGDSALYLCASSLAWDRAHEQYFGPGTRLTVT.

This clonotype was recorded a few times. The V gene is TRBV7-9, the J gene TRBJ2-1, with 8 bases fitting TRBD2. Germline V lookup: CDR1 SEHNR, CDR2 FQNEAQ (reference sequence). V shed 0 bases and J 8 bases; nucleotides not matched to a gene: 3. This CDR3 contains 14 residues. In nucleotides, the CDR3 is TGTGCCAGCAGCTTAGCTCTAGCGGGCGATGAGCAGTTCTTC. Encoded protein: CASSLALAGDEQFF.

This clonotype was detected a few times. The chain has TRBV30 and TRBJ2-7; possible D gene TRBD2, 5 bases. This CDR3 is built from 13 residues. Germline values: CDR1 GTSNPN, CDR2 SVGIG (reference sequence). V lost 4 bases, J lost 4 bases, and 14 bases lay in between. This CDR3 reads CAWNRGMAYEQYF. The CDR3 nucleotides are TGTGCCTGGAATAGAGGGATGGCTTACGAGCAGTACTTC.

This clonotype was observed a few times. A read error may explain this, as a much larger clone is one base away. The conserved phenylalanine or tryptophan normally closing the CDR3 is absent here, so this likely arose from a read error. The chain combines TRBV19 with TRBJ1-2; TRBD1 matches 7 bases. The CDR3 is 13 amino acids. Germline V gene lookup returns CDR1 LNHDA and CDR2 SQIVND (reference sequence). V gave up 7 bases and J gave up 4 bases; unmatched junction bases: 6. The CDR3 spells CASTANRGYGYTL. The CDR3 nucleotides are TGTGCCAGTACCGCCAACAGGGGCTATGGCTACACCCTC.